The rows below give T cell receptor beta chains drawn from one sample of a study of blood T cells in healthy people across ages. TCRdb re-derived calls from the 5' RACE reads in MiXCR, one entry per CDR3 protein. Among about 1.6 million distinct CDR3 sequences listed, about 35% were seen once. The sample comprised blood. The receptors originated from a woman between 25 and 40 years old in good health. The CDR3 runs from the conserved cysteine through the conserved F or W. The D gene is left open where the match is weak. Only some rows state a clone size, as once, few, many or a class for expanded clones.

cdr3_aa: CVRGTGSYNEQYF; cdr3_nt: TGCGTGAGGGGGACAGGGTCCTACAATGAGCAGTACTTC; j_call: TRBJ2-7; d_call: TRBD1; clone_size: .; v_call: TRBV20-1
cdr3_aa: CTSSQDKKEGGPYEQYF; cdr3_nt: TGCACCAGCAGCCAAGATAAAAAAGAAGGCGGGCCCTACGAGCAGTACTTC; j_call: TRBJ2-7; d_call: .; clone_size: few; v_call: TRBV4-1
cdr3_aa: CATSREQRTYNEQFF; cdr3_nt: TGTGCCACCAGCAGGGAACAGAGGACCTACAATGAGCAGTTCTTC; j_call: TRBJ2-1; d_call: .; clone_size: few; v_call: TRBV15
cdr3_aa: CAHGRRQGCKQYF; cdr3_nt: TGTGCCCATGGTCGGAGACAGGGGTGTAAGCAGTACTTC; j_call: TRBJ2-7; d_call: TRBD1; clone_size: .; v_call: TRBV30
cdr3_aa: CASSPWDEGPNTGELFF; cdr3_nt: TGTGCCAGCAGCCCATGGGATGAGGGACCGAACACCGGGGAGCTGTTTTTT; j_call: TRBJ2-2; d_call: .; clone_size: .; v_call: TRBV7-9
cdr3_aa: CASSITSGRRSYNEQFF; cdr3_nt: TGTGCCAGTAGTATAACTAGCGGGAGGAGATCCTACAATGAGCAGTTCTTC; j_call: TRBJ2-1; d_call: TRBD2; clone_size: .; v_call: TRBV19
cdr3_aa: CASSPPGLKFHEQYF; cdr3_nt: TGTGCCAGCAGCCCCCCGGGACTAAAGTTCCACGAGCAGTACTTC; j_call: TRBJ2-7; d_call: TRBD2; clone_size: few; v_call: TRBV7-7
cdr3_aa: CASSWRGFGESQYF; cdr3_nt: TGTGCCAGCAGTTGGAGGGGGTTTGGAGAGTCCCAGTACTTC; j_call: TRBJ2-7; d_call: .; clone_size: once; v_call: TRBV27
cdr3_aa: CASSQKLDRSNYGYTF; cdr3_nt: TGTGCCAGCAGCCAAAAACTGGACAGGAGCAACTATGGCTACACCTTC; j_call: TRBJ1-2; d_call: TRBD1; clone_size: .; v_call: TRBV3-1
cdr3_aa: CASSQGQGKNIQYF; cdr3_nt: TGTGCCAGCAGCCAGGGACAGGGGAAAAACATTCAGTACTTC; j_call: TRBJ2-4; d_call: TRBD1; clone_size: few; v_call: TRBV5-4
cdr3_aa: CASSTDTQYF; cdr3_nt: TGTGCCAGCAGCACAGATACGCAGTATTTT; j_call: TRBJ2-3; d_call: .; clone_size: many; v_call: TRBV2
cdr3_aa: CASSKVGISGSGHEQFF; cdr3_nt: TGTGCCAGCAGCAAAGTAGGGATAAGCGGGAGCGGGCATGAGCAGTTCTTC; j_call: TRBJ2-1; d_call: .; clone_size: .; v_call: TRBV21-1
cdr3_aa: CAWSPVQGFGYTF; cdr3_nt: TGTGCCTGGAGTCCGGTACAGGGGTTTGGCTATACCTTC; j_call: TRBJ1-2; d_call: TRBD1; clone_size: few; v_call: TRBV30
cdr3_aa: CASSQERRVFF; cdr3_nt: TGCGCCAGCAGCCAAGAACGAAGGGTGTTTTTT; j_call: TRBJ1-4; d_call: .; clone_size: few; v_call: TRBV4-1
cdr3_aa: CASRTTGEGETQYF; cdr3_nt: TGTGCCAGCAGAACGACAGGGGAGGGAGAGACCCAGTACTTC; j_call: TRBJ2-5; d_call: .; clone_size: few; v_call: TRBV5-6
cdr3_aa: CASSSDGWNYGYTF; cdr3_nt: TGTGCCAGCAGCTCGGACGGCTGGAATTATGGCTACACCTTC; j_call: TRBJ1-2; d_call: .; clone_size: .; v_call: TRBV3-1
cdr3_aa: CASSSPLMAGVQYF; cdr3_nt: TGCGCCAGCAGCTCGCCACTTATGGCGGGAGTTCAGTATTTT; j_call: TRBJ2-3; d_call: TRBD2; clone_size: .; v_call: TRBV5-1
cdr3_aa: CASSLDGRTSYSYEQYF; cdr3_nt: TGCGCCAGCAGCTTGGACGGGCGGACTAGCTACTCCTACGAGCAGTACTTC; j_call: TRBJ2-7; d_call: TRBD2; clone_size: few; v_call: TRBV5-1
cdr3_aa: CSARWGKEQYF; cdr3_nt: TGCAGTGCTAGATGGGGGAAAGAGCAGTACTTC; j_call: TRBJ2-7; d_call: .; clone_size: few; v_call: TRBV20-1
cdr3_aa: CASSLTTVAGGGPSYNEQFF; cdr3_nt: TGTGCCAGCAGCCTCACGACGGTAGCGGGAGGGGGGCCTTCCTACAATGAGCAGTTCTTC; j_call: TRBJ2-1; d_call: TRBD2; clone_size: few; v_call: TRBV7-9
cdr3_aa: CASREDRRATNEKLFF; cdr3_nt: TGTGCCAGCAGAGAGGACAGGCGGGCAACTAATGAAAAACTGTTTTTT; j_call: TRBJ1-4; d_call: TRBD1; clone_size: few; v_call: TRBV6-1
cdr3_aa: CASSRTAGATEAFF; cdr3_nt: TGTGCCAGCAGTAGGACGGCGGGGGCCACTGAAGCTTTCTTT; j_call: TRBJ1-1; d_call: .; clone_size: .; v_call: TRBV28
cdr3_aa: CASSVGGTTDTQYF; cdr3_nt: TGTGCCAGCAGTGTGGGCGGAACCACAGATACGCAGTATTTT; j_call: TRBJ2-3; d_call: .; clone_size: many; v_call: TRBV9
cdr3_aa: CASSFRWRADTQYF; cdr3_nt: TGTGCCAGCAGCTTCCGGTGGCGGGCAGATACGCAGTATTTT; j_call: TRBJ2-3; d_call: .; clone_size: .; v_call: TRBV7-8
cdr3_aa: CASSLTPSDRNIQYF; cdr3_nt: TGTGCCAGCAGCTTGACGCCATCGGATAGAAACATTCAGTACTTC; j_call: TRBJ2-4; d_call: .; clone_size: few; v_call: TRBV7-9
cdr3_aa: CASSHRTREQYF; cdr3_nt: TGTGCCAGCAGCCACCGCACGAGGGAGCAGTACTTC; j_call: TRBJ2-7; d_call: .; clone_size: .; v_call: TRBV3-1
cdr3_aa: CASSVPETDQGNTEAFF; cdr3_nt: TGTGCCAGCAGCGTCCCAGAAACAGATCAGGGGAACACTGAAGCTTTCTTT; j_call: TRBJ1-1; d_call: .; clone_size: few; v_call: TRBV9
cdr3_aa: CASSTDALEQYF; cdr3_nt: TGCGCCAGCAGCACGGACGCCCTCGAGCAGTACTTC; j_call: TRBJ2-7; d_call: .; clone_size: few; v_call: TRBV5-1
cdr3_aa: CASQRGVGNYGYTF; cdr3_nt: TGTGCCAGCCAAAGGGGGGTCGGCAACTATGGCTACACCTTC; j_call: TRBJ1-2; d_call: .; clone_size: .; v_call: TRBV6-5
cdr3_aa: CASSYQGGHNEQYF; cdr3_nt: TGTGCCAGCAGTTACCAGGGGGGTCACAATGAGCAGTACTTC; j_call: TRBJ2-5; d_call: .; clone_size: few; v_call: TRBV27
cdr3_aa: CASSLVSGAYNTGELFF; cdr3_nt: TGTGCCAGCAGCTTAGTTTCGGGGGCCTATAACACCGGGGAGCTGTTTTTT; j_call: TRBJ2-2; d_call: .; clone_size: .; v_call: TRBV7-9
cdr3_aa: CASSRRGPQETQYF; cdr3_nt: TGTGCCAGCAGTCGCCGGGGGCCACAAGAGACCCAGTACTTC; j_call: TRBJ2-5; d_call: .; clone_size: .; v_call: TRBV12-3/TRBV12-4
cdr3_aa: CATSDFRNTEAFF; cdr3_nt: TGTGCCACCAGTGATTTTCGGAACACTGAAGCTTTCTTT; j_call: TRBJ1-1; d_call: .; clone_size: .; v_call: TRBV24-1
cdr3_aa: CASSHNLPSGGPSTDTQYF; cdr3_nt: TGTGCCAGCAGTCACAACTTGCCTAGCGGGGGCCCTAGCACAGATACGCAGTATTTT; j_call: TRBJ2-3; d_call: TRBD2; clone_size: few; v_call: TRBV6-2/TRBV6-3
cdr3_aa: CASSQVTGGWETQYF; cdr3_nt: TGCGCCAGCAGCCAAGTTACAGGGGGATGGGAGACCCAGTACTTC; j_call: TRBJ2-5; d_call: TRBD1; clone_size: .; v_call: TRBV4-1
cdr3_aa: CTSSLPPGLLSYEQYF; cdr3_nt: TGTACCAGCAGTCTTCCTCCGGGACTTCTCTCCTACGAGCAGTACTTC; j_call: TRBJ2-7; d_call: .; clone_size: once; v_call: TRBV28
cdr3_aa: CAGSLSGSYGYTF; cdr3_nt: TGTGCCGGCAGTTTATCCGGCAGCTATGGCTACACCTTC; j_call: TRBJ1-2; d_call: .; clone_size: few; v_call: TRBV27
cdr3_aa: CASSFLAAGGGNYGYTF; cdr3_nt: TGTGCCAGCAGCTTCCTCGCGGCAGGGGGGGGTAACTATGGCTACACCTTC; j_call: TRBJ1-2; d_call: TRBD1; clone_size: few; v_call: TRBV7-2
cdr3_aa: CASSGGPLYGYTF; cdr3_nt: TGTGCCAGCTCAGGGGGACCGCTCTATGGCTACACCTTC; j_call: TRBJ1-2; d_call: .; clone_size: .; v_call: TRBV18
cdr3_aa: CASRGTGGNSPLHF; cdr3_nt: TGTGCCAGCAGGGGTACAGGGGGTAATTCACCCCTCCACTTT; j_call: TRBJ1-6; d_call: TRBD1; clone_size: few; v_call: TRBV27
cdr3_aa: CASSTDRAGVNQPQHF; cdr3_nt: TGTGCCAGCAGTACCGACAGGGCCGGTGTCAATCAGCCCCAGCATTTT; j_call: TRBJ1-5; d_call: TRBD1; clone_size: many; v_call: TRBV6-1
cdr3_aa: CSARVLGALYDEQFF; cdr3_nt: TGCAGTGCTAGAGTTTTAGGGGCTCTGTACGATGAGCAGTTCTTC; j_call: TRBJ2-1; d_call: .; clone_size: .; v_call: TRBV20-1